What follows are 9 T cell receptor beta chains derived from one specimen sequenced in a study of blood T cells in healthy people across ages. Using a J-beta primer mix together with a sample-barcoded 5' primer, a second PCR was run for about 6 to 11 cycles. TCRdb fed the 5' RACE reads into MiXCR, producing one record per CDR3 protein. The table has approximately 800,000 distinct CDR3 sequences, approximately 53% seen once. The source material was blood. These receptor sequences come from a man older than 75 in good health.

V is TRBV5-1 and J is TRBJ2-1; D gene unclear. V lost 5 bases to trimming and J lost 5 bases, with 17 bases between them. CDR1 SGHRS and CDR2 YFSETQ come from the germline V gene. The CDR3 extends over 15 amino acids. The CDR3 sequence is CASSSQPQINNEQFF. The CDR3 DNA reads as TGCGCCAGCAGTTCCCAACCCCAAATCAACAATGAGCAGTTCTTC.

V usage is TRBV5-1 and J usage is TRBJ2-3; D is perhaps TRBD1 (6 bases). CDR1 and CDR2 (germline): SGHRS, YFSETQ. V dropped 0 bases and J dropped 3 bases, with 8 bases sitting between them. This CDR3 comprises 14 residues. CDR3 sequence reads: CASSLERGTDTQYF. Here the CDR3 DNA reads TGCGCCAGCAGCTTGGAAAGGGGGACAGATACGCAGTATTTT. Full variable domain (rest looked up from reference TRBV5-1 and TRBJ2-3): KAGVTQTPRYLIKTRGQQVTLSCSPISGHRSVSWYQQTPGQGLQFLFEYFSETQRNKGNFPGRFSGRQFSNSRSEMNVSTLELGDSALYLCASSLERGTDTQYFGPGTRLTVL.

The V call is TRBV20-1, the J call TRBJ2-4; maybe TRBD1 (6 bases). This CDR3 is 14 amino acids long. With 0 bases removed from V and 10 bases from J, the gap between germline ends came to 16 bases. Germline values: CDR1 DFQATT, CDR2 SNEGSKA (reference sequence). CDR3 coding DNA: TGCAGTGCTAGAGATCGGAGAGAGGGGGTAATTCAGTACTTC. Translated: CSARDRREGVIQYF.

The table lists this clonotype with a few counts. The chain recombines TRBV3-1 with TRBJ2-4, with D perhaps matching TRBD2 (6 bases). This CDR3 contains 17 residues. Per the germline V gene, CDR1 is LGHDT and CDR2 is YNNKEL (reference sequence). V lost 0 bases and J 0 bases, leaving 12 bases between the germline ends. The CDR3 DNA sequence: TGTGCCAGCAGCCAAGATCGGGGGTACGTAGCCAAAAACATTCAGTACTTC. This encodes CASSQDRGYVAKNIQYF.

This clonotype was seen a few times. The V gene is TRBV9, the J gene TRBJ2-3; 7 bases map to TRBD1. Trimming took 0 bases from V and 14 from J; bases not matched to a gene: 15. The CDR3 sequence is 15 residues long. The germline V gene encodes CDR1 SGDLS and CDR2 YYNGEE. The CDR3 bases are TGTGCCAGCAGCGTAGACGAAGGGGGCGGCAGATACGCGTATTTT. This encodes CASSVDEGGGRYAYF.

The chain carries TRBV24-1 and TRBJ2-1; tentative D call: TRBD2 (6 bases). This CDR3 has 16 amino acids. With 4 bases removed from V and 3 bases from J, the gap between germline ends came to 15 bases. CDR1 is KGHDR and CDR2 is SFDVKD in the germline V gene. CDR3 DNA sequence: TGTGCCACCAGTGACCCTCAGCGGGCCAACTACAATGAGCAGTTCTTC. It specifies CATSDPQRANYNEQFF.

The chain couples TRBV20-1 to TRBJ2-7, with TRBD2 matching 10 bases. CDR3 length: 13 amino acids. Losses at the gene ends were 3 bases for V and 7 bases for J; bases not matched to a gene: 6. Germline V lookup: CDR1 DFQATT, CDR2 SNEGSKA (reference sequence). The CDR3 DNA is TGCAGTGCTAGGCGGACTAGCGGAGAGGAGCAGTACTTC. This encodes CSARRTSGEEQYF.

The gene calls are TRBV20-1 and TRBJ2-1, with TRBD2 identical over 8 bases. The V gene end was trimmed by 3 bases and the J gene end by 0 bases; junction bases not matched to a gene: 4. This CDR3 has 15 residues. The V gene's germline CDR1 is DFQATT and CDR2 SNEGSKA (reference sequence). The CDR3 is CSASIAGSSYNEQFF. CDR3 sequence (DNA): TGCAGTGCTAGTATAGCGGGGAGCTCCTACAATGAGCAGTTCTTC.

This clonotype has just a few counts. Because the CDR3's place on the DNA is in doubt, the DNA is left out and the CDR3 is given as listed by TCRdb. The chain uses TRBV6-6 and TRBJ2-3; the table calls TRBD2, which could not be checked here. The CDR3 spans 15 amino acids, including both terminal residues. The germline V gene encodes CDR1 MNHNY and CDR2 SVGAGI (reference sequence). The CDR3 here is CASSWASGSFRYAYF.